The rows below give T cell receptor beta chains drawn from one sample of a study of blood T cells in healthy people across ages. TCRdb recomputed calls from the 5' RACE reads with MiXCR, one row per CDR3 protein. The table includes 2 million or so distinct CDR3 sequences, 40% to 55% detected once. Sequenced: blood. The receptors derive from a middle-aged woman in good health. Both conserved end residues are part of each CDR3. The order of the fields is CDR3 DNA, CDR3 protein, clone size, D gene, V gene, J gene. The D gene is left open where the match is weak. Clone sizes are given selectively: once, few, many, or a class where the clone is expanded.

DNA: TGTGCCAGCAGTACTACTAGCGGGGGGGCCGTATGGAATGAGCAGTTCTTC; CDR3: CASSTTSGGAVWNEQFF; size: -; D: TRBD2; V: TRBV27; J: TRBJ2-1
DNA: TGCGCCAGCAGTCGACTAGCGGGGGGCCAGAACACCGGGGAGCTGTTTTTT; CDR3: CASSRLAGGQNTGELFF; size: -; D: TRBD2; V: TRBV5-1; J: TRBJ2-2
DNA: TGTGCCAGCAGCTTCGGGGACAGGGACTCAGATACGCAGTATTTT; CDR3: CASSFGDRDSDTQYF; size: few; D: TRBD1; V: TRBV28; J: TRBJ2-3
DNA: TGCGCCAGCAGCTTGGGAAGGGGTGGTGGCTACACCTTC; CDR3: CASSLGRGGGYTF; size: -; D: -; V: TRBV5-1; J: TRBJ1-2
DNA: TGCAGTGCTAGAGGGGCCGGCGCTCGGGCCAACGTCCTGACTTTC; CDR3: CSARGAGARANVLTF; size: -; D: -; V: TRBV20-1; J: TRBJ2-6
DNA: TGTGCCAGCAACCAGATAGCGGGAAGCACAGATACGCAGTATTTT; CDR3: CASNQIAGSTDTQYF; size: -; D: TRBD2; V: TRBV28; J: TRBJ2-3
DNA: TGTGCCAGCAGCCCCTGGGGGGGCACAGGAAACACTGAAGCTTTCTTT; CDR3: CASSPWGGTGNTEAFF; size: -; D: -; V: TRBV9; J: TRBJ1-1
DNA: TGTGCCAGCAGTTACCCCGGGGGCGGAACATACTACGAGCAGTACTTC; CDR3: CASSYPGGGTYYEQYF; size: -; D: -; V: TRBV28; J: TRBJ2-7
DNA: TGTGCCAGCAGACCCGGGGCTGAAGCCAAAAACATTCAGTACTTC; CDR3: CASRPGAEAKNIQYF; size: -; D: -; V: TRBV6-2/TRBV6-3; J: TRBJ2-4
DNA: TGTGCCAGCTCGGGAGGGAGAGGGGAAAAACTGTTTTTT; CDR3: CASSGGRGEKLFF; size: -; D: -; V: TRBV7-2; J: TRBJ1-4
DNA: TGTGCCAGCAGCTTGGGGTTGGGGATTAACTATGGCTACACCTTC; CDR3: CASSLGLGINYGYTF; size: few; D: -; V: TRBV5-5; J: TRBJ1-2
DNA: TGTGCCAGCAGTGGGGGAGAAACAACTAATGAAAAACTGTTTTTT; CDR3: CASSGGETTNEKLFF; size: -; D: -; V: TRBV2; J: TRBJ1-4
DNA: TGTGCCAGCAGCTCGACAGGGAAGCAAGGCTACACCTTC; CDR3: CASSSTGKQGYTF; size: -; D: TRBD1; V: TRBV7-2; J: TRBJ1-2
DNA: TGTGCCAGCAGCCGTACAGGGACTGAGCAGTTCTTC; CDR3: CASSRTGTEQFF; size: many; D: -; V: TRBV3-1; J: TRBJ2-1
DNA: TGCAGTGCAACTAAGGGAGAGACCCAGTACTTC; CDR3: CSATKGETQYF; size: few; D: -; V: TRBV20-1; J: TRBJ2-5
DNA: TGCGCCAGCAGCCAAACAGACAGGAGAACTAATGAAAAACTGTTTTTT; CDR3: CASSQTDRRTNEKLFF; size: once; D: -; V: TRBV4-1; J: TRBJ1-4
DNA: TGTGCCAGCAGTTATGTAAGCGGGGGGTGGTCGCAGTTCTTC; CDR3: CASSYVSGGWSQFF; size: few; D: TRBD2; V: TRBV6-2/TRBV6-3; J: TRBJ2-1
DNA: TGTGCCAGCAGTTTAGAGCCCAATATTGACGAGCAGTACTTC; CDR3: CASSLEPNIDEQYF; size: -; D: -; V: TRBV12-3/TRBV12-4; J: TRBJ2-7
DNA: TGCGCCAGCAGCTTGGCCTCGGCAGAACAAGAGACCCAGTACTTC; CDR3: CASSLASAEQETQYF; size: few; D: -; V: TRBV5-1; J: TRBJ2-5
DNA: TGTGCCAGCAGGCGGACAGGGAGAAAAGATACGCAGTATTTT; CDR3: CASRRTGRKDTQYF; size: -; D: TRBD1; V: TRBV5-1; J: TRBJ2-3
DNA: TGCGCCAGCAGCCGACTCCGTGCTAGCAATTCCTACGAGCAGTACTTC; CDR3: CASSRLRASNSYEQYF; size: few; D: -; V: TRBV4-1; J: TRBJ2-7
DNA: TGTGCCGGCAGCTATAGCGGGGTGGGGCAAGAGACCCAGTACTTC; CDR3: CAGSYSGVGQETQYF; size: -; D: TRBD2; V: TRBV27; J: TRBJ2-5
DNA: TGCAGTGCTGACGACAGGGGTGAAGAGACCCAGTACTTC; CDR3: CSADDRGEETQYF; size: -; D: TRBD1; V: TRBV20-1; J: TRBJ2-5
DNA: TGTGCCAGCAGTTTAGGCAGCGTTTGGACAGATATGGAATATTTT; CDR3: CASSLGSVWTDMEYF; size: -; D: -; V: TRBV12-3/TRBV12-4; J: TRBJ2-3